One and the same sample provided the 18 T cell receptor beta chains below, sequenced in a study of vaccination and CD4 T cells after COVID-19. For these TCRs, the target antigens are not known. Cultured CD4+ T cells had their DNA profiled by the Oncomine TCR Beta short-read assay. TCRdb re-derived calls from the PCR reads in MiXCR, one entry per CDR3 protein. The sample holds about 5,000 distinct CDR3 sequences, about 47% seen once. Treatment in this sample: approximately 11-day PBMC culture with coronavirus spike peptide pools or control peptides (ViraFEST assay). What was sequenced was CD4+ T cells from blood, cultured in vitro. These receptors came from a human donor who had recovered from COVID-19.

The CDR3 DNA follows: TGTGCCAGCAGCTTGCGGAGACAGAGGGGCTCCTACGAGCAGTACTTC. Residues: CASSLRRQRGSYEQYF. The V call is TRBV5-4, the J call TRBJ2-7, with D perhaps assigned TRBD1 or TRBD2 (5 bases each). This CDR3 is 16 amino acids long. CDR1 and CDR2 from the germline V gene are SGHNT and YYREEE (reference sequence). V was clipped by 1 base and J by 0 bases, with 14 bases between them.

The chain combines TRBV6-1 with TRBJ2-4; 15 bases agree with TRBD2. V shed 0 bases, J shed 0 bases, and the junction held 6 bases outside the gene matches. This CDR3 comprises 20 residues. Germline CDR1 reads MNHNS; CDR2 reads SASEGT. CDR3 in DNA: TGTGCCAGCAGTGAAGCCCGGACTAGCGGGGGGGGGTTAGCCAAAAACATTCAGTACTTC. Amino acids: CASSEARTSGGGLAKNIQYF.

The chain carries TRBV12-3 or TRBV12-4 and TRBJ2-3, with D tentatively TRBD1 (5 bases). Trimming cost V 3 bases and J 2 bases, with 9 bases left between them. The CDR3 has 14 amino acids. CDR3 sequence: CASSFLTVTDTQYF. The CDR3 region has the DNA TGTGCCAGCAGTTTTTTGACAGTCACAGATACGCAGTATTTT.

CDR3 region: CVTRRAHNGYTF. CDR3 coding DNA: TGTGTCACAAGGCGCGCGCATAATGGCTACACCTTC. The chain combines TRBV21-1 with TRBJ1-2; TRBD1, the table's D call, lacks a check against the DNA. TRBV21-1 is a known pseudogene. This CDR3 has 12 residues.

This clonotype has only a few counts. CDR3 nucleotides: TGTGCCAGCAGGCCTGGGACAGGGAATCAGCCCCAGCATTTT. This codes for CASRPGTGNQPQHF. The V and J genes are TRBV6-1 and TRBJ1-5; the match to TRBD1 covers 9 bases. The CDR3 is 14 residues long. CDR1 is MNHNS, CDR2 SASEGT, per germline. J lost 4 bases, V lost 6 bases, and 4 bases had no gene match.

This clonotype has only a few counts. This chain connects TRBV7-2 to TRBJ2-3; a possible D gene is TRBD2 (7 bases). From germline, CDR1 is SGHTA and CDR2 FQGNSA. The CDR3 sequence is 16 residues long. Trimming took off 8 bases at V and 0 bases at J, with 18 bases between the two ends. As DNA, the CDR3 is TGTGCCAGCGCCCCGGGGGGCCTATATAGCACAGATACGCAGTATTTT. It codes for CASAPGGLYSTDTQYF.

This clonotype appeared a few times. This sequence joins TRBV20-1 and TRBJ2-5; 7 nucleotides agree with TRBD2. CDR1 is DFQATT and CDR2 is SNEGSKA in the germline V gene (reference sequence). The CDR3 consists of 12 residues. Losses at the gene ends were 1 base for V and 5 bases for J; bases not matched to a gene: 1. This CDR3 is CSARVSGETQYF. CDR3 bases: TGCAGTGCTAGAGTTAGCGGGGAGACCCAGTACTTC.

The sample holds a few counts of this clonotype. For the CDR3, the DNA is TGCAGTGCACAGGGACAGTCCCCCTATGGCTACACCTTC. This translates into CSAQGQSPYGYTF. The gene calls are TRBV20-1 and TRBJ1-2; 7 nucleotides match TRBD1. After removal of 6 bases from V and 4 bases from J, the junction contained 8 bases not matched to a gene. There are 13 residues in the CDR3. Germline V lookup: CDR1 DFQATT, CDR2 SNEGSKA (reference sequence).

This clonotype has only a few counts. The chain joins TRBV7-9 to TRBJ1-1; the D gene is possibly TRBD1 (5 bases). V gave up 5 bases and J gave up 5 bases, with 21 bases separating them. The CDR3 has 16 amino acids. CDR1 is SEHNR, CDR2 FQNEAQ, per germline (reference sequence). CDR3 in DNA: TGTGCCAGCAGCCCCAGTCGGTGGGGGAAGGGAACTGAAGCTTTCTTT. Translated, it gives CASSPSRWGKGTEAFF.

The chain couples TRBV5-6 to TRBJ2-2; D is tentatively TRBD1 or TRBD2 (5 bases each). This CDR3 spans 15 amino acids. V was shortened by 0 bases and J by 4 bases, with 10 bases between the two germline ends. Germline values: CDR1 SGHDT, CDR2 YYEEEE. The chain's CDR3 is CASSLAGAVTGELFF. The DNA of the CDR3 is TGTGCCAGCAGCTTGGCCGGGGCCGTCACCGGGGAGCTGTTTTTT.

The rearrangement joins TRBV20-1 to TRBJ2-3; 7 nucleotides align to TRBD2. The CDR3 runs 15 residues. CDR1 is DFQATT, CDR2 SNEGSKA, per germline (reference sequence). Trimming took 2 bases from V and 0 from J; bases not matched to a gene: 5. The CDR3 nucleotides read TGCAGTGCTAGACCCGGGGGGACTAGCACAGATACGCAGTATTTT. Protein: CSARPGGTSTDTQYF.

The V gene is TRBV6-7, the J gene TRBJ2-3; D tentatively reads TRBD1 or TRBD2 (5 bases each). TRBV6-7 has ORF status, its function being uncertain. Trimming took 5 bases from V and 4 from J, leaving 13 bases between them. The CDR3 covers 14 residues. CDR3: CASSGMRDADTQYF. The CDR3 region has the DNA TGTGCCAGCAGTGGGATGAGGGACGCAGATACGCAGTATTTT.

This clonotype occurred a few times. The chain uses TRBV27 and TRBJ2-3; tentatively, D is TRBD1 (6 bases). The CDR3 has 14 residues. Trimming cost V 7 bases and J 4 bases, with 15 bases left between them. Germline V gene sequence: CDR1 MNHEY, CDR2 SMNVEV (reference sequence). CDR3 coding DNA: TGTGCCAGCAAGGGGGTCCTAGCCTCAGATACGCAGTATTTT. It encodes CASKGVLASDTQYF.

This clonotype appeared a few times. This rearrangement joins TRBV7-2 to TRBJ2-7; 8 positions agree with TRBD2. The V segment lost 4 bases and the J segment 7 bases; nucleotides outside the gene matches: 9. The germline V gene encodes CDR1 SGHTA and CDR2 FQGNSA. This CDR3 comprises 14 residues. CDR3 sequence (DNA): TGTGCCAGCAGCTGGTCCGGGACTAGAAGGGAGCAGTACTTC. Protein: CASSWSGTRREQYF.

The chain carries TRBV25-1 and TRBJ1-2; D unresolved. Germline V lookup: CDR1 MGHDK, CDR2 SYGVNS. The CDR3 contains 13 residues. V was clipped by 1 base and J by 7 bases, with 10 bases between them. The CDR3 nucleotides read TGTGCCAGCAGTGAATCGATGGGATCTGGCTACACCTTC. Translation: CASSESMGSGYTF.

The J gene is TRBJ2-2, the V gene TRBV5-1; TRBD2 matches at 9 bases. V was clipped by 5 bases and J by 6 bases; unmatched bases: 11. The CDR3 length is 16 residues. Germline lookup yields CDR1 SGHRS and CDR2 YFSETQ. CDR3 nucleotide sequence: TGCGCCAGCAGGGCGGTAGCGGGAGAGCTTTCCGGGGAGCTGTTTTTT. Residues: CASRAVAGELSGELFF.

This chain links TRBV2 with TRBJ2-7, with D possibly matching TRBD1 (6 bases). The CDR3 is made up of 18 amino acids. The V end lost 1 base, the J end lost 2 bases, and 21 bases lay between the germline ends. The germline V gene encodes CDR1 SNHLY and CDR2 FYNNEI. Here the CDR3 DNA reads TGTGCCAGCAGTGAAGGCACAGGGTATCCCGAGTCGACCTACGAGCAGTACTTC. It is translated as CASSEGTGYPESTYEQYF.

The gene calls are TRBV20-1 and TRBJ2-4, with TRBD1 matching over 9 bases. The CDR3 contains 13 residues. Germline V gives CDR1 DFQATT, CDR2 SNEGSKA (reference sequence). V was clipped by 2 bases and J by 8 bases; unmatched bases: 4. The CDR3, as DNA: TGCAGTGCTAGAACAGGGGGCGCGGACATTCAGTACTTC. It encodes CSARTGGADIQYF.